The entry below describes one T cell receptor (beta chain). What it recognizes is unknown. The CDR3 loop spans 15 amino acids. Germline trimming cut 4 bases from V and 4 bases from J; bases unmatched to any gene: 6. Germline CDR1 SGHRS, CDR2 YFSETQ. The data were obtained in a study of cytomegalovirus exposure and HLA in healthy donors. Findings and limits, study-wide: Later, an analysis found that common viral pathogens appeared to be linked with several of the most significant clusters. Specificity for CMV antigens was confirmed in vitro for a few of the CMV-associated chains. Later analysis placed DRB1 highest and HLA-C lowest in TCR association rates, which differed by HLA locus. 87-base-pair reads could not separate some V segments, including TRBV6-2 and TRBV6-3.

Researchers ran the PCR with 60 Vbeta and 13 Jbeta primers. Measured with immunoSEQ multiplex PCR; TCRdb has only the in-frame clones, and not every one. Of approximately 170,000 clones listed, 73% are singletons. This chain uses TRBV5-1 with TRBJ2-2; 8 bases are a match to TRBD1. This receptor was obtained from a woman aged 18-35 years in good health and CMV-seropositive. Sequencing was performed on PBMCs. CDR3 residues: CASSEGQVLTGELFF. For the CDR3, the DNA is TGCGCCAGCAGCGAGGGACAGGTCCTCACCGGGGAGCTGTTTTTT. Full variable domain (rest looked up from reference TRBV5-1 and TRBJ2-2): KAGVTQTPRYLIKTRGQQVTLSCSPISGHRSVSWYQQTPGQGLQFLFEYFSETQRNKGNFPGRFSGRQFSNSRSEMNVSTLELGDSALYLCASSEGQVLTGELFFGEGSRLTVL.